The clone carrying this T cell receptor beta chain was seen once. These data are taken from a study of blood T cell repertoires in COVID-19. Study-wide background: Whether acute or convalescent, the COVID-19 samples came from the United States, Italy and Spain. Sources were T cells, B-cell-depleted T cells, or PBMCs; the material itself was cDNA or gDNA.

As handled by the study authors: Amplification of reference gene primers provided the estimated nucleated cell counts. Sequencing used immunoSEQ multiplex PCR; TCRdb keeps in-frame clones, though not all of them. That table is the source of V, J and clone size, and D and trimming were worked out from the DNA. The table shows about 68,000 clones, with roughly 90% occurring only once. Sequenced material: peripheral blood. This TCR was sampled from a woman aged 55 to 70 with active COVID-19.

The DNA of the CDR3 is TGCAGTGCTAGTTATGGGGGACTAGCGATAGCCAAAAACATTCAGTACTTC. Protein: CSASYGGLAIAKNIQYF. The rearrangement links TRBV20-1 to TRBJ2-4; TRBD2 matches at 10 bases. The CDR3 loop spans 17 amino acids. The V segment lost 3 bases and the J segment 0 bases; nucleotides outside the gene matches: 8. Per the germline V gene, CDR1 is DFQATT and CDR2 is SNEGSKA (reference sequence).